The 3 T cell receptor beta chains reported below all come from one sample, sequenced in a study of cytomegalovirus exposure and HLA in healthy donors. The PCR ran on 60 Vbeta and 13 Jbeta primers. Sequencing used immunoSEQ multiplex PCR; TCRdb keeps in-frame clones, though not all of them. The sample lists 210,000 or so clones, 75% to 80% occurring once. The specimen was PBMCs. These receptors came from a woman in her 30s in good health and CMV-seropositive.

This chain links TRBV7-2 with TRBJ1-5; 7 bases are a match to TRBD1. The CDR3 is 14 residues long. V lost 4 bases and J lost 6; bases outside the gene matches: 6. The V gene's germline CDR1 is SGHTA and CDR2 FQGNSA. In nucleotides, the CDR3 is TGTGCCAGCAGCTCCCAGGGGGACGGTCAGCCCCAGCATTTT. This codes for CASSSQGDGQPQHF.

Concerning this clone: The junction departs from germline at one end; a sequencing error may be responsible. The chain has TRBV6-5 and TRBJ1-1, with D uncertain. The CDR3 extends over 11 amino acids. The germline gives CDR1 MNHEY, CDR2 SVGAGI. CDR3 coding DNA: TGTGCCAGCAGTCTAAACAGTGAAGCTTTCTTT. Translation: CASSLNSEAFF.

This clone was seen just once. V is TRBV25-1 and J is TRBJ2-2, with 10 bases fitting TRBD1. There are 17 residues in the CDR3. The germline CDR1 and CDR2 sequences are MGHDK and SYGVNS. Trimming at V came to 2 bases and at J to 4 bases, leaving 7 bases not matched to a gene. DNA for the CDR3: TGTGCCAGCAGTGAAAGAAGGGGGACAGGGGTCACCGGGGAGCTGTTTTTT. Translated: CASSERRGTGVTGELFF. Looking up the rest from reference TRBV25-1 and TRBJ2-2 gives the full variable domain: EADIYQTPRYLVIGTGKKITLECSQTMGHDKMYWYQQDPGMELHLIHYSYGVNSTEKGDLSSESTVSRIRTEHFPLTLESARPSHTSQYLCASSERRGTGVTGELFFGEGSRLTVL.